The clone carrying this T cell receptor (beta chain) was observed a few times. These data are taken from a study of CD8+ T cells in alopecia areata. Reverse transcription of extracted RNA yielded cDNA, which provided the sequencing template. Assay used: immunoSEQ multiplex PCR; TCRdb lists only in-frame clones, some missing. Of fewer than 150,000 clones in the sample, roughly two fifths are singletons; the top ten hold 3% to 3.5%. CDR1 is SGHNT, CDR2 YYREEE, per germline (reference sequence). The V gene lost 1 base and the J gene lost 4 bases, with 9 bases spanning the gap. The CDR3 loop spans 14 amino acids.

This chain connects TRBV5-4 to TRBJ2-1; D is unclear. This TCR derives from a human donor with alopecia areata. Sample: CD4+ T cells sorted from blood. Here the CDR3 reads CASSLSTGYNEQFF. DNA of the CDR3: TGTGCCAGCAGCTTGTCGACTGGATACAATGAGCAGTTCTTC.